This T cell receptor (beta chain) was obtained from a study of CD8 T cells in Susac syndrome. J gave up 1 base and V 7 bases, and 4 bases lay outside the gene matches. Germline CDR1 reads MNHEY; CDR2 reads SVGAGI. The CDR3 loop spans 14 amino acids. Random hexamers were used to reverse transcribe the RNA input (about 0.5 to 1 ug). TCR beta CDR3 was amplified by immunoSEQ multiplex PCR. This amplification extended across 54 Vbeta and 13 Jbeta segments. TCRdb reprocessed the immunoSEQ multiplex PCR reads with MiXCR, giving one entry per CDR3 protein. The sample carries about 130,000 distinct CDR3 sequences, about 93% recorded once. From blood CD8+ and CD4+ T cells, the TCR beta chain was sequenced. The CD8+ and CD4+ T cells were isolated magnetically using a negative isolation approach, whereas the TEMRA cells were enriched by FACS.

The receptor comes from a human donor with multiple sclerosis. V is TRBV6-5 and J is TRBJ1-1; TRBD1 matches 9 bases. Sequenced material: CD8+ T cells from PBMCs. In DNA form, the CDR3 reads TGTGCCAGCATCGAGACAGGGGGGAACACTGAAGCTTTCTTT. This codes for CASIETGGNTEAFF.